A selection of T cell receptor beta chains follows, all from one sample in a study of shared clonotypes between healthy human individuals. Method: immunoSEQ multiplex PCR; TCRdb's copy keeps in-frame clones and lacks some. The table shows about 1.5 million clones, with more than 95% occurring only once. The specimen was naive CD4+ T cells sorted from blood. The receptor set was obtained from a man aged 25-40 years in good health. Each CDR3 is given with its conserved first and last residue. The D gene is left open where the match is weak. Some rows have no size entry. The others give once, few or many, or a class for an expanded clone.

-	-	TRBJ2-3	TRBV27	CASRRGILPDTQYF	TGTGCCAGCAGAAGAGGGATATTACCAGATACGCAGTATTTT
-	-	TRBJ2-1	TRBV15	CATSRDSLGRDEQFF	TGTGCCACCAGCAGAGATTCACTGGGTCGGGATGAGCAGTTCTTC
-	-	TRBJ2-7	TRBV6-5	CASSYRLSSYEQYF	TGTGCCAGCAGTTACAGGCTAAGCTCCTACGAGCAGTACTTC
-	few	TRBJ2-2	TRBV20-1	CSARGTGELFF	TGCAGTGCTAGAGGTACCGGGGAGCTGTTTTTT
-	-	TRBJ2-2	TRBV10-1	CASSEAGETAGELFF	TGCGCCAGCAGTGAGGCAGGGGAGACAGCCGGGGAGCTGTTTTTT
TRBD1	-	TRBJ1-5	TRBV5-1	CASSPTGQVEDQPQHF	TGCGCCAGCAGCCCAACGGGACAGGTGGAAGATCAGCCCCAGCATTTT
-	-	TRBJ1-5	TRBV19	CASSFLGIGNQPQHF	TGTGCCAGTAGTTTTCTGGGAATCGGGAATCAGCCCCAGCATTTT
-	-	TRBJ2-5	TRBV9	CASSAWGRETQYF	TGTGCCAGCAGCGCCTGGGGCCGGGAGACCCAGTACTTC
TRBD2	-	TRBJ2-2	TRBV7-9	CASSLAGLAYTNTGELFF	TGTGCCAGCAGCTTAGCTGGACTAGCTTATACGAACACCGGGGAGCTGTTTTTT
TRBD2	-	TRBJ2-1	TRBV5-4	CASSLGGRADNEQFF	TGTGCCAGCAGCTTGGGCGGGAGGGCCGATAATGAGCAGTTCTTC
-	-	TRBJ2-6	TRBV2	CASSEGQGLTGANVLTF	TGTGCCAGCAGTGAAGGCCAGGGATTAACTGGGGCCAACGTCCTGACTTTC
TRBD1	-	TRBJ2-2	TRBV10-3	CAISSGTGVGELFF	TGTGCCATCAGTTCCGGGACAGGGGTCGGGGAGCTGTTTTTT
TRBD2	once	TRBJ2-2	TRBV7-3	CASSLGLAANTGELFF	TGTGCCAGCAGCTTGGGACTAGCGGCGAACACCGGGGAGCTGTTTTTT
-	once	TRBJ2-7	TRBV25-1	CASSSSPFEQYF	TGTGCCAGCAGTAGTAGTCCATTCGAGCAGTACTTC
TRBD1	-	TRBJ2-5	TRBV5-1	CASSLDGDRAQETQYF	TGCGCCAGCAGCTTGGACGGGGACAGGGCCCAAGAGACCCAGTACTTC
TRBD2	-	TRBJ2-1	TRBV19	CASSTRLAGYNEQFF	TGTGCCAGTAGTACAAGACTAGCGGGATACAATGAGCAGTTCTTC
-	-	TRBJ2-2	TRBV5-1	CASSRTQVDTGELFF	TGCGCCAGCAGTCGAACACAGGTAGACACCGGGGAGCTGTTTTTT
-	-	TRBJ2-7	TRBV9	CASSPRPTGDPNSSYEQYF	TGTGCCAGCAGCCCGAGGCCGACGGGGGACCCTAACTCCTCCTACGAGCAGTACTTC
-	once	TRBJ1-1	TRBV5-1	CASSLEGANTEAFF	TGCGCCAGCAGCTTAGAAGGGGCAAACACTGAAGCTTTCTTT
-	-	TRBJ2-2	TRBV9	CASSGRVTGELFF	TGTGCCAGCAGCGGAAGAGTCACCGGGGAGCTGTTTTTT
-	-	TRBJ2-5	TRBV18	CASSPLGVETQYF	TGTGCCAGCTCACCACTCGGGGTAGAGACCCAGTACTTC
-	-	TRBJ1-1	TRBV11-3	CASSLRGTLGQTEAFF	TGTGCCAGCAGCTTAAGGGGAACTCTAGGCCAGACTGAAGCTTTCTTT
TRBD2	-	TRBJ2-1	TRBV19	CASSRLAGVSNEQFF	TGTGCCAGTAGTAGACTAGCGGGCGTATCCAATGAGCAGTTCTTC
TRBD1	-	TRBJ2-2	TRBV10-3	CAISDGRTGVPGELFF	TGTGCCATCAGTGACGGTCGGACAGGGGTCCCCGGGGAGCTGTTTTTT
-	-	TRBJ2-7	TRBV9	CASSVEGHEQYF	TGTGCCAGCAGCGTGGAGGGCCACGAGCAGTACTTC
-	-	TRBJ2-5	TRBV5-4	CASSYNREGETQYF	TGTGCCAGCAGCTACAACAGGGAGGGAGAGACCCAGTACTTC
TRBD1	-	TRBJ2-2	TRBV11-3	CASSSTGTGTGELFF	TGTGCCAGCAGCTCGACAGGGACCGGCACCGGGGAGCTGTTTTTT
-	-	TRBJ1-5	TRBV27	CASSLNRGENQPQHF	TGTGCCAGCAGTTTAAATAGGGGTGAGAATCAGCCCCAGCATTTT
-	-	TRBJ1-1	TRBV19	CASKLEGGLNTEAFF	TGTGCCAGTAAGCTGGAGGGTGGGCTAAACACTGAAGCTTTCTTT
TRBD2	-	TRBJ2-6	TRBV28	CASSSLGGGASGANVLTF	TGTGCCAGCAGTTCCCTCGGGGGGGGCGCCTCTGGGGCCAACGTCCTGACTTTC
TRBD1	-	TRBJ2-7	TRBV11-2	CASSSAGGPYEQYF	TGTGCCAGCAGCTCGGCAGGGGGTCCCTACGAGCAGTACTTC
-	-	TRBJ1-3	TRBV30	CAWSPSSGNTIYF	TGTGCCTGGAGTCCGTCCTCTGGAAACACCATATATTTT
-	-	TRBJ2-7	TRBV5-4	CASSLGRGQPYEQYF	TGTGCCAGCAGCTTGGGCAGGGGTCAACCTTACGAGCAGTACTTC
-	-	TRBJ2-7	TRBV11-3	CASSGGSYEQYF	TGTGCCAGCAGTGGTGGATCCTACGAGCAGTACTTC
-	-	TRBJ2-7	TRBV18	CASSPTRSYEQYF	TGTGCCAGCTCACCGACGCGTTCCTACGAGCAGTACTTC
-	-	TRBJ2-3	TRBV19	CASSISSHHADTQYF	TGTGCCAGTAGTATAAGCAGTCACCACGCAGATACGCAGTATTTT
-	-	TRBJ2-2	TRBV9	CASRTSGNSGELFF	TGTGCCAGCAGGACCTCAGGAAATTCCGGGGAGCTGTTTTTT
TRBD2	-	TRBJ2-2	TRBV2	CASKRAGALTGELFF	TGTGCCAGCAAAAGAGCGGGGGCGTTAACCGGGGAGCTGTTTTTT
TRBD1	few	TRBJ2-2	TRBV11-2	CASSPRTGNGELFF	TGTGCCAGCAGCCCCAGGACAGGGAACGGGGAGCTGTTTTTT
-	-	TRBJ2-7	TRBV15	CATSSGRDEQYF	TGTGCCACCAGTAGCGGCCGGGACGAGCAGTACTTC
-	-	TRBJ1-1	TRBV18	CASSPIVDTEAFF	TGTGCCAGCTCACCGATAGTGGACACTGAAGCTTTCTTT
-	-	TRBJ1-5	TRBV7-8	CASSLEAFSNQPQHF	TGTGCCAGCAGCTTAGAAGCATTTAGCAATCAGCCCCAGCATTTT
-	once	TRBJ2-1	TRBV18	CASSPSVYNEQFF	TGTGCCAGCTCACCAAGTGTCTACAATGAGCAGTTCTTC
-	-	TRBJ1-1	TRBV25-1	CACTGRGGTEAFF	TGTGCCTGTACCGGACGGGGGGGCACTGAAGCTTTCTTT
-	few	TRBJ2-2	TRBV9	CASSVSGKNTGELFF	TGTGCCAGCAGCGTATCCGGGAAGAACACCGGGGAGCTGTTTTTT
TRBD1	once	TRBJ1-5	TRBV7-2	CASGRQGDQPQHF	TGTGCCAGCGGACGACAGGGCGACCAGCCCCAGCATTTT
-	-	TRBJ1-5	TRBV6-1	CASSELWGDSNQPQHF	TGTGCCAGCAGTGAACTTTGGGGAGATAGCAATCAGCCCCAGCATTTT
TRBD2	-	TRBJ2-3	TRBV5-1	CASSSWTSGTVGTDTQYF	TGCGCCAGCAGCTCCTGGACTAGCGGGACAGTTGGCACAGATACGCAGTATTTT
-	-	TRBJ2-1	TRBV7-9	CASSLIRSGSYNEQFF	TGTGCCAGCAGCCTCATCCGTTCGGGATCCTACAATGAGCAGTTCTTC
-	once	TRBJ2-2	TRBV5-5	CASSGIVGRNTGELFF	TGTGCCAGCAGCGGAATCGTGGGCAGGAACACCGGGGAGCTGTTTTTT
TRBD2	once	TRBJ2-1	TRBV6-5	CASRKTGLADNEQFF	TGTGCCAGCAGGAAGACGGGACTAGCGGACAATGAGCAGTTCTTC
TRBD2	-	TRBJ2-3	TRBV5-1	CASSWLAGGSTDTQYF	TGCGCCAGCAGCTGGTTAGCGGGAGGGTCCACAGATACGCAGTATTTT
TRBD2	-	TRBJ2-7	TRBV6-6	CASSTTSGNEQYF	TGTGCCAGCAGCACGACTAGCGGGAACGAGCAGTACTTC
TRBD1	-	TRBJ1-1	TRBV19	CASSTDRVTEAFF	TGTGCCAGTAGCACAGACAGGGTAACTGAAGCTTTCTTT
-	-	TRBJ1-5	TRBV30	CAWSGDGDDPQHF	TGTGCCTGGAGTGGAGATGGGGACGACCCCCAGCATTTT
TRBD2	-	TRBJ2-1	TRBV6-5	CASSLRGLAYNEQFF	TGTGCCAGCAGTCTCAGGGGACTAGCTTACAATGAGCAGTTCTTC